These T cell receptor beta chains were read from a single sample in a study of human thymus T cells. Only in-frame clones appear in the TCRdb table, and some are missing; sequencing was by immunoSEQ multiplex PCR. The table records about 78,000 clones, roughly 96% of them present only once. The source material was thymus tissue. The receptors were sampled from a boy less than two years old with a congenital heart defect but otherwise immunologically healthy. CDR3s include the opening cysteine and the closing phenylalanine or tryptophan. D genes are given only for firm matches. Size values are once, few and many counts, or a class for expanded clones, and some rows have none.

clone_size: .; d_call: TRBD1; v_call: TRBV28; j_call: TRBJ2-7; cdr3_aa: CASSLLGQGSYEQYF
clone_size: .; d_call: TRBD1; v_call: TRBV6-6; j_call: TRBJ1-6; cdr3_aa: CASSAWDRDALPLHF
clone_size: .; d_call: .; v_call: TRBV12-5; j_call: TRBJ1-5; cdr3_aa: CASGLVGGVGNQPQHF
clone_size: .; d_call: .; v_call: TRBV7-9; j_call: TRBJ2-7; cdr3_aa: CASSPGRHYEQYF
clone_size: once; d_call: .; v_call: TRBV11-3; j_call: TRBJ2-7; cdr3_aa: CASSSLGHEQYF
clone_size: .; d_call: .; v_call: TRBV19; j_call: TRBJ2-7; cdr3_aa: CASRSQGRSYEQYF
clone_size: .; d_call: TRBD2; v_call: TRBV29-1; j_call: TRBJ2-7; cdr3_aa: CSVEDLTSGSYEQYF
clone_size: .; d_call: .; v_call: TRBV25-1; j_call: TRBJ1-1; cdr3_aa: CASSPLGYGRTEAFF
clone_size: .; d_call: .; v_call: TRBV7-2; j_call: TRBJ2-2; cdr3_aa: CASSPHSGPGRSNTGELFF
clone_size: .; d_call: .; v_call: TRBV6-6; j_call: TRBJ2-7; cdr3_aa: CASSLSRDTYEQYF
clone_size: .; d_call: .; v_call: TRBV10-1; j_call: TRBJ1-4; cdr3_aa: CASSPGRDWNEKLFF
clone_size: .; d_call: TRBD2; v_call: TRBV7-2; j_call: TRBJ2-4; cdr3_aa: CASSLPSGRQYF
clone_size: .; d_call: .; v_call: TRBV7-2; j_call: TRBJ1-6; cdr3_aa: CASSLHRSSYNSPLHF
clone_size: .; d_call: .; v_call: TRBV2; j_call: TRBJ2-7; cdr3_aa: CASSEGRTARTYEQYF
clone_size: .; d_call: .; v_call: TRBV5-1; j_call: TRBJ2-3; cdr3_aa: CASSPRGRQGADTQYF
clone_size: .; d_call: .; v_call: TRBV4-1; j_call: TRBJ2-5; cdr3_aa: CASSQGRDQETQYF
clone_size: .; d_call: .; v_call: TRBV28; j_call: TRBJ1-3; cdr3_aa: CASSPGHGGRNSGNTIYF
clone_size: once; d_call: .; v_call: TRBV28; j_call: TRBJ2-7; cdr3_aa: CASSPSGLPAYEQYF
clone_size: .; d_call: .; v_call: TRBV6-5; j_call: TRBJ2-1; cdr3_aa: CASRGSTGQFF
clone_size: .; d_call: .; v_call: TRBV28; j_call: TRBJ2-3; cdr3_aa: CASSFPDRRASTDTQYF
clone_size: .; d_call: .; v_call: TRBV4-3; j_call: TRBJ1-5; cdr3_aa: CASSLRGGGQPQHF
clone_size: .; d_call: .; v_call: TRBV27; j_call: TRBJ1-1; cdr3_aa: CASREIPGNTEAFF
clone_size: .; d_call: .; v_call: TRBV11-2; j_call: TRBJ1-2; cdr3_aa: CASSLDLQPNYGYTF
clone_size: .; d_call: .; v_call: TRBV4-3; j_call: TRBJ1-2; cdr3_aa: CASSQDGQHPSLRYGYTF
clone_size: .; d_call: .; v_call: TRBV9; j_call: TRBJ2-2; cdr3_aa: CASSVAGGITGTANTGELFF
clone_size: .; d_call: TRBD2; v_call: TRBV4-1; j_call: TRBJ2-3; cdr3_aa: CASSQVLAGGCTDTQYF
clone_size: .; d_call: .; v_call: TRBV10-3; j_call: TRBJ2-2; cdr3_aa: CAISGNTVGSPPGELFF
clone_size: .; d_call: TRBD2; v_call: TRBV15; j_call: TRBJ2-1; cdr3_aa: CATSCLAGERALYRIF
clone_size: .; d_call: TRBD1; v_call: TRBV7-9; j_call: TRBJ2-7; cdr3_aa: CASSPQGTGNRYEQYF
clone_size: .; d_call: .; v_call: TRBV11-2; j_call: TRBJ1-1; cdr3_aa: CASSLGAPAGHITEAFF
clone_size: .; d_call: TRBD1; v_call: TRBV6-5; j_call: TRBJ1-6; cdr3_aa: CASSYRTGCLNSPLHF
clone_size: .; d_call: TRBD1; v_call: TRBV4-2; j_call: TRBJ2-5; cdr3_aa: CASSQVVRGQETQYF
clone_size: .; d_call: .; v_call: TRBV5-6; j_call: TRBJ2-7; cdr3_aa: CASSLSVYEQYF
clone_size: .; d_call: .; v_call: TRBV27; j_call: TRBJ1-2; cdr3_aa: CASSLLPLAVNGYTF
clone_size: .; d_call: .; v_call: TRBV21-1; j_call: TRBJ1-1; cdr3_aa: CASSATEGIYNTEAFF
clone_size: .; d_call: .; v_call: TRBV21-1; j_call: TRBJ2-7; cdr3_aa: CASSIRTSGISYEQYF
clone_size: .; d_call: .; v_call: TRBV5-6; j_call: TRBJ2-5; cdr3_aa: CASSWDGPETQYF
clone_size: .; d_call: .; v_call: TRBV28; j_call: TRBJ2-1; cdr3_aa: CASSLVGSRNNEQFF
clone_size: .; d_call: .; v_call: TRBV30; j_call: TRBJ1-1; cdr3_aa: CAWVELEGSTEAFF
clone_size: .; d_call: .; v_call: TRBV10-2; j_call: TRBJ1-5; cdr3_aa: CASSAIPVDLSNQPQHF
clone_size: .; d_call: TRBD2; v_call: TRBV6-1; j_call: TRBJ2-7; cdr3_aa: CASSAPDVGRVFYEQYF
clone_size: .; d_call: TRBD2; v_call: TRBV15; j_call: TRBJ2-7; cdr3_aa: CATSRGGGPWEQYF
clone_size: .; d_call: TRBD1; v_call: TRBV11-3; j_call: TRBJ1-1; cdr3_aa: CASSPGTGTMNTEAFF
clone_size: .; d_call: TRBD1; v_call: TRBV18; j_call: TRBJ2-7; cdr3_aa: CASSPPSPTGGYEQYF